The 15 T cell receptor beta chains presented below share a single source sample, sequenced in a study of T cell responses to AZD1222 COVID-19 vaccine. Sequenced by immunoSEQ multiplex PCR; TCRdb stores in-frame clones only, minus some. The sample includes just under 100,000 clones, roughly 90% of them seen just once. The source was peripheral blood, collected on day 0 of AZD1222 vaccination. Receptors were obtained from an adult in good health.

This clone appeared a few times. The CDR3 protein is CASSLADTNTEAFF. CDR3 sequence (DNA): TGCGCCAGCAGCTTGGCAGATACTAACACTGAAGCTTTCTTT. V is TRBV5-1 and J is TRBJ1-1; D gene uncertain. The germline V gene encodes CDR1 SGHRS and CDR2 YFSETQ. This CDR3 is 14 amino acids long. V gave up 0 bases and J gave up 2 bases, with 8 bases separating them.

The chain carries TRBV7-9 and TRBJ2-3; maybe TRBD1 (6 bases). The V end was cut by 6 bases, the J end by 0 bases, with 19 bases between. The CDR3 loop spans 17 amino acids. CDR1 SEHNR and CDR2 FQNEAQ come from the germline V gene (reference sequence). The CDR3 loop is CASRQTDRLSSTDTQYF. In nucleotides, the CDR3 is TGTGCCAGCAGACAAACCGACAGGTTGTCTAGCACAGATACGCAGTATTTT.

CDR3 DNA: TGTGCCAGCAGACCCGGGACTACAAGCTACGAGCAGTACTTC. Encoded protein: CASRPGTTSYEQYF. This chain uses TRBV2 with TRBJ2-7; 7 bases match TRBD2. The CDR3 consists of 14 residues. Germline CDR1 and CDR2: SNHLY and FYNNEI. Trimming took 6 bases from V and 3 from J; bases not matched to a gene: 8.

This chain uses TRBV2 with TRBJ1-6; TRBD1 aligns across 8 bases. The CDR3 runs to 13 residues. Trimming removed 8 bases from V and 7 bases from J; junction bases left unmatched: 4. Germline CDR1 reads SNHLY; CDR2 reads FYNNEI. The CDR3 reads CASAGQGNSPLHF. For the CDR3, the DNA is TGTGCCAGCGCCGGACAGGGAAATTCACCCCTCCACTTT. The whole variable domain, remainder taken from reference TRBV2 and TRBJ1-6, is EPEVTQTPSHQVTQMGQEVILRCVPISNHLYFYWYRQILGQKVEFLVSFYNNEISEKSEIFDDQFSVERPDGSNFTLKIRSTKLEDSAMYFCASAGQGNSPLHFGNGTRLTVT.

For the CDR3, the DNA is TGTGCCTGGACAGTCTCCAAAAACATTCAGTACTTC. It yields the protein CAWTVSKNIQYF. V is TRBV30 and J is TRBJ2-4, with D unresolved. V was clipped by 4 bases and J by 2 bases, with 6 bases between them. The CDR3 has 12 amino acids. Germline V gives CDR1 GTSNPN, CDR2 SVGIG (reference sequence). The full variable domain, rest sourced from reference TRBV30 and TRBJ2-4, is SQTIHQWPATLVQPVGSPLSLECTVEGTSNPNLYWYRQAAGRGLQLLFYSVGIGQISSEVPQNLSASRPQDRQFILSSKKLLLSDSGFYLCAWTVSKNIQYFGAGTRLSVL.

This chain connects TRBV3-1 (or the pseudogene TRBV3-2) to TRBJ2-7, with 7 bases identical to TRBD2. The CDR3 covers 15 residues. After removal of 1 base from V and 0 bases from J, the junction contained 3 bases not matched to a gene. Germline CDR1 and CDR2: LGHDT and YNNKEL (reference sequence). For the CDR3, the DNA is TGTGCCAGCAGCCAAGGCCCTAGCGGCTCCTACGAGCAGTACTTC. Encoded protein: CASSQGPSGSYEQYF.

CDR3 DNA sequence: TGTGCCAGCAGGGCAGCGATACAAAGCAATCAGCCCCAGCATTTT. Translation: CASRAAIQSNQPQHF. The rearrangement joins TRBV6-5 to TRBJ1-5; D ambiguous. Germline assignment: CDR1 MNHEY and CDR2 SVGAGI. The V end lost 6 bases, the J end lost 1 base, and 13 bases lay between the germline ends. This CDR3 spans 15 amino acids.

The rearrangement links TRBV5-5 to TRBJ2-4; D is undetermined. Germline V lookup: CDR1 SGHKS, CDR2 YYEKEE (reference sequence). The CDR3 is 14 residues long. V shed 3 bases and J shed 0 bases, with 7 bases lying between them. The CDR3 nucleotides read TGTGCCAGCAGCTGGACGGTAGCCAAAAACATTCAGTACTTC. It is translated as CASSWTVAKNIQYF.

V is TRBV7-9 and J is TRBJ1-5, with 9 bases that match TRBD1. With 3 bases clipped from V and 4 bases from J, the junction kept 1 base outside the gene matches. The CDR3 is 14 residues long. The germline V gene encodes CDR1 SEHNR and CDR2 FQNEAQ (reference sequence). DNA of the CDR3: TGTGCCAGCAGCTTGGGGACAGGGAATCAGCCCCAGCATTTT. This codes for CASSLGTGNQPQHF.

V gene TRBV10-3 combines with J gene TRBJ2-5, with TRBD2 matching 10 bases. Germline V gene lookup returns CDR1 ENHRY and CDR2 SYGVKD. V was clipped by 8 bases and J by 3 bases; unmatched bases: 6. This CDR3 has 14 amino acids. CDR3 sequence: CAIGGLAGEETQYF. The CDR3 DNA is TGTGCCATCGGTGGGCTAGCGGGAGAAGAGACCCAGTACTTC.

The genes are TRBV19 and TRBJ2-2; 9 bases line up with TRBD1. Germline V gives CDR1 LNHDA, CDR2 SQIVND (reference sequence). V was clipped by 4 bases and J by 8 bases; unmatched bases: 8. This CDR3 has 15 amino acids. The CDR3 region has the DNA TGTGCCAGTAGTACCGGGACAGGGTTAGGAGGGGAGCTGTTTTTT. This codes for CASSTGTGLGGELFF. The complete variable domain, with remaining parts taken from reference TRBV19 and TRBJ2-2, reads DGGITQSPKYLFRKEGQNVTLSCEQNLNHDAMYWYRQDPGQGLRLIYYSQIVNDFQKGDIAEGYSVSREKKESFPLTVTSAQKNPTAFYLCASSTGTGLGGELFFGEGSRLTVL.

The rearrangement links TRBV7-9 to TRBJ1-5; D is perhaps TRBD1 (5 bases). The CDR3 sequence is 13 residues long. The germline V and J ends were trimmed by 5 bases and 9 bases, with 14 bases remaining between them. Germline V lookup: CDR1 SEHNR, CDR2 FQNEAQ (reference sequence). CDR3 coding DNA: TGTGCCAGCAGCCAGGGACTCTCTCGGCCCCAGCATTTT. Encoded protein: CASSQGLSRPQHF.

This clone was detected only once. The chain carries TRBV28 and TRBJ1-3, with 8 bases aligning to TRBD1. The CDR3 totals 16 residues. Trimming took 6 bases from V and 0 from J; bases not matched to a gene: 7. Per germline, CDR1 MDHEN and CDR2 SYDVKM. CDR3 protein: CASRRHGQGSGNTIYF. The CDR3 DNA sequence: TGTGCCAGCAGGAGACACGGACAGGGCTCTGGAAACACCATATATTTT.

CDR3 coding DNA: TGTGCCAGCAGCCAGACAGGGCTCAATGGCTACACCTTC. This encodes CASSQTGLNGYTF. V gene TRBV7-9 combines with J gene TRBJ1-2, with 7 nucleotides matching TRBD1. The ends lost 5 bases at V and 6 bases at J; junction bases unmatched: 6. Germline V lookup: CDR1 SEHNR, CDR2 FQNEAQ (reference sequence). CDR3 size: 13 residues.

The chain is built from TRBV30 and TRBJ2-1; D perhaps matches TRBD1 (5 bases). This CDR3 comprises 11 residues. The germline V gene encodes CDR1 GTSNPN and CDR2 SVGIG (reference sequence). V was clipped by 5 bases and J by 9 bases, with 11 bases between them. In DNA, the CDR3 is TGTGCCTGGGACCAGGGCGCTGAGCAGTTCTTC. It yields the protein CAWDQGAEQFF.